This passage covers 22 T cell receptor beta chains from one sample sequenced in a study of blood T cell repertoires in COVID-19. Assay: immunoSEQ multiplex PCR; the TCRdb copy retains only in-frame clones and omits some. The sample holds 65,000 to 80,000 clones, over 75% seen once. Specimen: peripheral blood. Every receptor here comes from a man between 70 and 80 years old with active or convalescent COVID-19.

This clone was counted once. The chain couples TRBV12-5 to TRBJ2-7, with 7 nucleotides matching TRBD2. Germline values: CDR1 LGHNT, CDR2 FRNRAP. J lost 5 bases, V lost 5 bases, and 3 bases had no gene match. The CDR3 sequence is 12 residues long. The CDR3 DNA reads as TGTGCTAGTGGTCTGCGGGGGAACGAGCAGTACTTC. Its protein is CASGLRGNEQYF.

This clone has a handful of counts. The genes are TRBV11-2 and TRBJ2-3, with unresolved D. V lost 5 bases and J lost 1, with 10 bases in between. This CDR3 region has 14 residues. Germline-derived CDR1 and CDR2 are SGHAT and FQNNGV. The CDR3: CASSPRYGTDTQYF. The CDR3 DNA follows: TGTGCCAGCAGCCCTCGGTATGGCACAGATACGCAGTATTTT.

The CDR3: CASRGISGRRKETQYF. CDR3 in DNA: TGTGCCAGCAGGGGAATTAGCGGGAGAAGGAAAGAGACCCAGTACTTC. V and J are TRBV3-1 (or the pseudogene TRBV3-2) and TRBJ2-5; the match to TRBD2 covers 9 bases. The V and J ends lost 6 bases and 3 bases, in that order; junction bases with no gene match: 11. Germline V CDR1 and CDR2: LGHDT, YNNKEL (reference sequence). The length of the CDR3 is 16 residues.

This chain uses TRBV3-1 (or the pseudogene TRBV3-2) with TRBJ2-1; 11 nucleotides agree with TRBD2. V trimming: 1 base; J trimming: 4 bases; junction bases outside the gene matches: 3. Germline CDR1 reads LGHDT; CDR2 reads YNNKEL (reference sequence). The CDR3 length is 16 residues. The CDR3 DNA reads TGTGCCAGCAGCCAAGCTGGGACTAGCGGATACAATGAGCAGTTCTTC. Protein product: CASSQAGTSGYNEQFF.

V usage is TRBV10-3 and J usage is TRBJ2-7, with 10 bases that match TRBD1. This CDR3 is built from 13 residues. Germline CDR1 ENHRY, CDR2 SYGVKD. The trim removed 8 bases at V and 9 bases at J, leaving 10 bases unmatched. For the CDR3, the DNA is TGTGCCATCGGTGGGGACAGGGGTTTATGGCAGTACTTC. This codes for CAIGGDRGLWQYF.

This clone occurred a few times. This chain uses TRBV30 with TRBJ1-1; D gene uncertain. V shed 3 bases and J shed 7 bases, with 12 bases lying between them. Germline CDR1 is GTSNPN and CDR2 is SVGIG (reference sequence). The CDR3 is made up of 12 amino acids. The CDR3 DNA reads TGTGCCTGGAGAGGAGGCGTAGTTGAAGCTTTCTTT. Its translation: CAWRGGVVEAFF.

The chain links TRBV18 to TRBJ1-3; D unclear. Germline V gene sequence: CDR1 KGHSH, CDR2 LQKENI. The V gene lost 3 bases and the J gene lost 0 bases, with 15 bases spanning the gap. The CDR3 contains 17 residues. The CDR3: CASSPSVGGNSGNTIYF. CDR3 sequence (DNA): TGTGCCAGCTCACCCTCCGTCGGAGGGAACTCTGGAAACACCATATATTTT.

V is TRBV6-5 and J is TRBJ2-4, with 7 bases lining up with TRBD1. Per the germline V gene, CDR1 is MNHEY and CDR2 is SVGAGI. V lost 7 bases and J lost 7; bases outside the gene matches: 7. The CDR3 spans 13 residues. CDR3 loop: CASTTPTGNIQYF. In DNA form, the CDR3 reads TGTGCCAGCACCACCCCGACAGGGAACATTCAGTACTTC.

A few counts support this clone. The CDR3 DNA sequence: TGTGCCTGGAGTAAACAGGGGAATCAGCCCCAGCATTTT. Its translation is CAWSKQGNQPQHF. The chain employs TRBV30 and TRBJ1-5; 7 bases align to TRBD1. The CDR3 is 13 residues long. From germline, CDR1 is GTSNPN and CDR2 SVGIG (reference sequence). V lost 2 bases to trimming and J lost 4 bases; unmatched junction nucleotides: 2. Using reference TRBV30 and TRBJ1-5 for the parts outside the CDR3, the full variable domain is SQTIHQWPATLVQPVGSPLSLECTVEGTSNPNLYWYRQAAGRGLQLLFYSVGIGQISSEVPQNLSASRPQDRQFILSSKKLLLSDSGFYLCAWSKQGNQPQHFGDGTRLSIL.

This chain connects TRBV5-1 to TRBJ2-7; D ambiguous. The length of the CDR3 is 14 residues. Trimming took off 4 bases at V and 0 bases at J, with 11 bases between the two ends. Germline V gene lookup returns CDR1 SGHRS and CDR2 YFSETQ. Written as DNA, the CDR3 is TGCGCCAGCAGCCCGGGTCCCAGCTCCTACGAGCAGTACTTC. Translating gives CASSPGPSSYEQYF.

This sequence joins TRBV3-1 (or the pseudogene TRBV3-2) and TRBJ2-2; D is possibly TRBD1 (6 bases). This CDR3 region has 15 residues. The germline CDR1 and CDR2 sequences are LGHDT and YNNKEL (reference sequence). Trimming stripped 8 bases from V and 1 base from J, with 14 bases between. The CDR3 sequence: CASATHRVNTGELFF. Here the CDR3 DNA reads TGTGCCAGCGCCACCCACAGGGTGAACACCGGGGAGCTGTTTTTT.

This clone was found once. The V call is TRBV6-2 or TRBV6-3, the J call TRBJ2-7, with TRBD2 matching 8 bases. CDR3 size: 14 residues. Unmatched junction bases numbered 5, after V lost 5 bases and J lost 2 bases. From germline, CDR1 is MNHEY and CDR2 SVGEGT. The CDR3 sequence is CASSGTRGTYEQYF. The CDR3 DNA reads TGTGCCAGCAGTGGGACTAGAGGAACCTACGAGCAGTACTTC.

In this sample, this clone turned up a few times. The chain employs TRBV19 and TRBJ1-1; D is possibly TRBD1 (5 bases). Germline CDR1 is LNHDA and CDR2 is SQIVND (reference sequence). V gave up 7 bases and J gave up 0 bases, with 18 bases separating them. CDR3 size: 16 residues. The CDR3 is CASKQGGAIMNTEAFF. The CDR3 nucleotides read TGTGCCAGTAAGCAGGGAGGGGCAATCATGAACACTGAAGCTTTCTTT.

The CDR3 DNA reads TGTGCCAGCAGACTACAGGGGCCCACTGAAGCTTTCTTT. Protein sequence: CASRLQGPTEAFF. The V gene is TRBV6-6, the J gene TRBJ1-1; 7 nucleotides align to TRBD1. The junction had 5 bases not matched to a gene; V was cut back by 6 bases and J by 4 bases. Per germline, CDR1 MNHNY and CDR2 SVGAGI (reference sequence). The CDR3 runs 13 residues.

The chain employs TRBV5-5 and TRBJ2-7; D possibly corresponds to TRBD2 (7 bases). Per the germline V gene, CDR1 is SGHKS and CDR2 is YYEKEE (reference sequence). V lost 5 bases to trimming and J lost 2 bases, with 11 bases between them. The CDR3 runs to 13 residues. This CDR3 is CASRGGGTYEQYF. In DNA form, the CDR3 reads TGTGCCAGCAGAGGGGGAGGGACCTACGAGCAGTACTTC.

V usage is TRBV2 and J usage is TRBJ1-1; 7 nucleotides agree with TRBD1. The CDR3 consists of 14 residues. The trim removed 7 bases at V and 5 bases at J, leaving 10 bases unmatched. Germline V CDR1 and CDR2: SNHLY, FYNNEI. Here the CDR3 DNA reads TGTGCCAGCATGCGAGACAGGGTGGGAACTGAAGCTTTCTTT. Translated, it gives CASMRDRVGTEAFF.

V and J are TRBV11-2 and TRBJ2-1; TRBD2 aligns across 11 bases. This CDR3 contains 15 residues. The trim removed 5 bases at V and 4 bases at J, leaving 4 bases unmatched. Per the germline V gene, CDR1 is SGHAT and CDR2 is FQNNGV. The CDR3: CASSRPSGRYNEQFF. CDR3 sequence (DNA): TGTGCCAGCAGCCGGCCTAGCGGGAGGTACAATGAGCAGTTCTTC.

The chain has TRBV10-1 and TRBJ2-2; D is possibly TRBD2 (5 bases). The CDR3 extends over 14 amino acids. Looked up from germline, CDR1 is WNHNN and CDR2 is SYGVQD (reference sequence). Trimming stripped 3 bases from V and 3 bases from J, with 8 bases between. The CDR3 nucleotides are TGCGCCAGCAGTGACCGCGGGCACACCGGGGAGCTGTTTTTT. The encoded protein is CASSDRGHTGELFF.

The chain combines TRBV3-1 (or the pseudogene TRBV3-2) with TRBJ2-5; 9 bases agree with TRBD2. The J segment lost 5 bases and the V segment lost 0 bases, leaving 13 bases of the junction unmatched. Germline V gene sequence: CDR1 LGHDT, CDR2 YNNKEL (reference sequence). This CDR3 spans 18 amino acids. The chain's CDR3 is CASSQDRRRGGLQETQYF. CDR3 DNA sequence: TGTGCCAGCAGCCAAGATCGAAGGCGGGGGGGCCTGCAGGAGACCCAGTACTTC.

This chain links TRBV4-1 with TRBJ2-2, with TRBD1 as a possible D gene (6 bases). V lost 2 bases and J 7 bases, leaving 20 bases between the germline ends. The germline V gene encodes CDR1 MGHRA and CDR2 YSYEKL. This CDR3 is 17 amino acids long. CDR3 in DNA: TGCGCCAGCAGCCAAACTAAGACAGGCCCGGCGTTCGGGGAGCTGTTTTTT. It specifies CASSQTKTGPAFGELFF.

A word on this clone: One end of the junction does not line up with germline, which may come from a read error. J is TRBJ1-4 and V is TRBV2; TRBD1 aligns across 8 bases. Germline V lookup: CDR1 SNHLY, CDR2 FYNNEI. The CDR3 loop spans 11 amino acids. The CDR3 coding sequence is TGTGCCAGCGGGGGACAGGAGCTAAACACGTTT. This codes for CASGGQELNTF.

V usage is TRBV28 and J usage is TRBJ1-1; 7 positions agree with TRBD1. CDR1 and CDR2 from the germline V gene are MDHEN and SYDVKM. This CDR3 spans 13 amino acids. The junction had 6 bases not matched to a gene; V was cut back by 11 bases and J by 0 bases. The CDR3 sequence: CAVSDRMNTEAFF. DNA of the CDR3: TGTGCCGTATCGGACAGGATGAACACTGAAGCTTTCTTT.